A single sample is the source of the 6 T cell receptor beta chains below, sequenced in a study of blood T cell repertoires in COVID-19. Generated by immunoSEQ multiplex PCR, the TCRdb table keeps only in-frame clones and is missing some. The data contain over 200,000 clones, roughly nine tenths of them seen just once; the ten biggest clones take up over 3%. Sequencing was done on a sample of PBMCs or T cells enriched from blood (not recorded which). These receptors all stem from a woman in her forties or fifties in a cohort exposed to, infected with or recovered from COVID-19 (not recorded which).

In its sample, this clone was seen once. CDR3 region: CASSLTGGLEETQYF. The CDR3 DNA reads as TGTGCCAGCAGCTTGACAGGTGGCTTGGAAGAGACCCAGTACTTC. The chain combines TRBV7-3 with TRBJ2-5, with TRBD1 as a possible D gene (6 bases). CDR3 length: 15 amino acids. V lost 3 bases, J lost 3 bases, and 14 bases lay in between. Per germline, CDR1 SGHTA and CDR2 FQGTGA. Using reference TRBV7-3 and TRBJ2-5 for the parts outside the CDR3, the full variable domain is GAGVSQTPSNKVTEKGKYVELRCDPISGHTALYWYRQSLGQGPEFLIYFQGTGAADDSGLPNDRFFAVRPEGSVSTLKIQRTERGDSAVYLCASSLTGGLEETQYFGPGTRLLVL.

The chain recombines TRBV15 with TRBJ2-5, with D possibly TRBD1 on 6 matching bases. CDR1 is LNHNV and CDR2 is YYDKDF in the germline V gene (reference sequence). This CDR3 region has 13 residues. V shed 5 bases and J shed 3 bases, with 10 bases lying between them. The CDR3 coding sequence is TGTGCCACCAGCCCAGGGGCCAAAGAGACCCAGTACTTC. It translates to CATSPGAKETQYF. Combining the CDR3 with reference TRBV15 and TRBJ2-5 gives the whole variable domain DAMVIQNPRYQVTQFGKPVTLSCSQTLNHNVMYWYQQKSSQAPKLLFHYYDKDFNNEADTPDNFQSRRPNTSFCFLDIRSPGLGDTAMYLCATSPGAKETQYFGPGTRLLVL.

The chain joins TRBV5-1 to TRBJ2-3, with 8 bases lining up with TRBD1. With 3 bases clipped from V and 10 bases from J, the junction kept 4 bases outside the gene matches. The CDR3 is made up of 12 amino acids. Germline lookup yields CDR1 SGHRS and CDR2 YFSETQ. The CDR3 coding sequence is TGCGCCAGCAGCTCCGGACAGGGAGCGCAGTATTTT. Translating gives CASSSGQGAQYF.

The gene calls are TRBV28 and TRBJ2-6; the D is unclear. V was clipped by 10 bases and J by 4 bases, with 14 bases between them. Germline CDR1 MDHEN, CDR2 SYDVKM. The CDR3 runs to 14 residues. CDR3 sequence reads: CAIARTTGANVLTF. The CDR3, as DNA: TGTGCCATAGCACGAACCACAGGGGCCAACGTCCTGACTTTC. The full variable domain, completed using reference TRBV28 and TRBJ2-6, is DVKVTQSSRYLVKRTGEKVFLECVQDMDHENMFWYRQDPGLGLRLIYFSYDVKMKEKGDIPEGYSVSREKKERFSLILESASTNQTSMYLCAIARTTGANVLTFGAGSRLTVL.

The chain's CDR3 is CASSQGGGLVNGYTF. CDR3 DNA: TGTGCCAGCAGCCAAGGGGGGGGCTTGGTGAATGGCTACACCTTC. The chain couples TRBV14 to TRBJ1-2, with D tentatively TRBD1 (6 bases). Trimming removed 1 base from V and 6 bases from J, with 15 bases in between. CDR3 length equals 15 residues. The germline gives CDR1 SGHDN, CDR2 FVKESK.

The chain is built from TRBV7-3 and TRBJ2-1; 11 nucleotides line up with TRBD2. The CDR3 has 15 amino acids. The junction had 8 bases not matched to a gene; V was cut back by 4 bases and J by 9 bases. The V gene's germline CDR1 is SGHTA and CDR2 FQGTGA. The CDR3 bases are TGTGCCAGCAGCTCTAGCGGGGGGAAGGCAGCTGAGCAGTTCTTC. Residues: CASSSSGGKAAEQFF.